This TCR beta chain was recovered during a study of T cells in Graves' hyperthyroidism and ophthalmopathy. Study observations and caveats: Most clonotypes expanded in the thyroid (above 0.001) were also present in blood.

The investigators amplified TCR beta CDR3 regions from RNA transcripts. HTBI primers drove first-round RT-PCR of the TCR CDR3. TCRdb passed the multiplex PCR reads through MiXCR, listing each CDR3 protein once. The sample consists of about 260,000 distinct CDR3 sequences, 16% of them appearing once. Trimming shortened V by 0 bases and J by 0 bases, and 6 bases separated the two germline ends. The germline CDR1 and CDR2 sequences are LGHNA and YSLEER. The CDR3 sequence is 15 residues long. The source of the PBMCs was over 8.5 ml of fresh peripheral blood. This clonotype was recorded at least ten times. Its antigen is still unknown.

The chain couples TRBV4-3 to TRBJ2-1, with D possibly TRBD2 on 5 matching bases. The TCR sequence derives from a woman between 18 and 29 years old with Graves' ophthalmopathy. Source material: blood. In nucleotides, the CDR3 is TGCGCCAGCAGCCAAGATCGGGACTCCTACAATGAGCAGTTCTTC. This gives the protein CASSQDRDSYNEQFF.